A selection of T cell receptor beta chains follows, all from one sample in a study of T cells in Graves' hyperthyroidism and ophthalmopathy. TCRdb independently ran MiXCR on the multiplex PCR reads; one entry per CDR3 protein. This sample yields around 430,000 distinct CDR3 sequences, of which 15% are seen a single time; 32% belongs to the top ten. Material: blood. The source of these receptors is a woman in her twenties or thirties with Graves' hyperthyroidism. The CDR3 runs from the conserved cysteine through the conserved F or W. A D gene is named only where the DNA matches it firmly. Rows give clone size only sometimes, using once, few, many, or a class for an expanded clone.

j_call,v_call,clone_size,d_call,cdr3_aa,cdr3_nt
TRBJ2-5,TRBV7-9,NA,NA,CASSSLQEYQETQYF,TGTGCCAGCAGCTCCCTTCAGGAGTACCAAGAGACCCAGTACTTC
TRBJ2-7,TRBV20-1,many,TRBD2,CSARDGLAGAGNEQYF,TGCAGTGCTAGAGACGGACTAGCGGGAGCGGGGAACGAGCAGTACTTC
TRBJ2-1,TRBV4-1,few,TRBD2,CASSSMGLAMNEQFF,TGCGCCAGCAGCTCTATGGGACTAGCGATGAATGAGCAGTTCTTC
TRBJ1-5,TRBV7-2,NA,NA,CASSYRGHGQPQHF,TGTGCCAGCAGCTATCGAGGTCATGGACAGCCCCAGCATTTT
TRBJ2-1,TRBV20-1,many,NA,CSAALGRNEQFF,TGCAGTGCCGCGCTAGGGAGGAATGAGCAGTTCTTC
TRBJ2-7,TRBV18,many,TRBD1,CASSPLAGQGFHEQYF,TGTGCCAGCTCACCACTCGCCGGACAGGGGTTCCACGAGCAGTACTTC
TRBJ2-1,TRBV19,few,NA,CASSIVGSSLEQFF,TGTGCCAGTAGTATAGTCGGTAGCTCGCTTGAGCAGTTCTTC
TRBJ1-3,TRBV18,NA,TRBD1,CASSLQGDSGNTIYF,TGTGCCAGCTCACTGCAGGGGGACTCTGGAAACACCATATATTTT
TRBJ1-5,TRBV3-1,many,NA,CASSQDRGPQHF,TGTGCCAGCAGCCAAGATCGGGGGCCCCAGCATTTT
TRBJ2-7,TRBV19,NA,NA,CASSKTDSYEQYF,TGTGCCAGCTCCAAGACGGATTCCTACGAGCAGTACTTC
TRBJ1-2,TRBV12-3/TRBV12-4,many,NA,CASSRDSYGYTF,TGTGCCAGCAGCCGAGACAGCTATGGCTACACCTTC